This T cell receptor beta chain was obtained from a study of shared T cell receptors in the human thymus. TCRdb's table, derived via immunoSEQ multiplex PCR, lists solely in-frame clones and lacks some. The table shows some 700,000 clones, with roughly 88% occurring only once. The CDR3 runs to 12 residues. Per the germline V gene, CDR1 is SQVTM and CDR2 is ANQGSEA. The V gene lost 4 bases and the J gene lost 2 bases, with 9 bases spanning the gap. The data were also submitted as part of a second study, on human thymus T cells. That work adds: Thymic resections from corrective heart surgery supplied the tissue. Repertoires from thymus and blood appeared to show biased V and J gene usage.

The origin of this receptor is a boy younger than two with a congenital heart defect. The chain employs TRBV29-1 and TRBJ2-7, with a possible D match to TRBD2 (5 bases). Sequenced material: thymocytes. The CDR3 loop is CSVARDTYEQYF. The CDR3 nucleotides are TGCAGCGTTGCCCGGGATACCTACGAGCAGTACTTC.